A single sample is the source of the 3 T cell receptor beta chains below, sequenced in a study of blood T cell repertoires in COVID-19. Some clones are missing from TCRdb's copy, which holds only in-frame ones; the method was immunoSEQ multiplex PCR. Here the sample spans over 100,000 clones, roughly 79% being singletons. Sequenced material: peripheral blood. The receptors come from a human donor in a cohort sampled during active COVID-19.

V gene TRBV28 combines with J gene TRBJ2-1; tentatively, D is TRBD2 (6 bases). The CDR3 sequence is 16 residues long. V shed 6 bases and J shed 2 bases, with 17 bases lying between them. The germline CDR1 and CDR2 sequences are MDHEN and SYDVKM. Here the CDR3 DNA reads TGTGCCAGCAGCCCCCAGGCGGGAAAGACCTACAATGAGCAGTTCTTC. Protein product: CASSPQAGKTYNEQFF.

This clone was seen a few times. This chain connects TRBV28 to TRBJ1-2; no clear D. V lost 6 bases and J lost 4, with 9 bases in between. Germline V gene data show CDR1 as MDHEN and CDR2 as SYDVKM. The CDR3 has 12 amino acids. CDR3 loop: CASRPFGYGYTF. The CDR3, as DNA: TGTGCCAGCAGACCCTTCGGCTATGGCTACACCTTC.

CDR3 amino acids: CASSRGTGLDTEAFF. Written as DNA, the CDR3 is TGCGCCAGCAGCCGAGGGACAGGGTTGGACACTGAAGCTTTCTTT. V gene TRBV4-3 combines with J gene TRBJ1-1; 9 nucleotides match TRBD1. Trimming cost V 4 bases and J 3 bases; bases outside gene matches: 6. CDR1 and CDR2 from the germline V gene are LGHNA and YSLEER. The CDR3 contains 15 residues.